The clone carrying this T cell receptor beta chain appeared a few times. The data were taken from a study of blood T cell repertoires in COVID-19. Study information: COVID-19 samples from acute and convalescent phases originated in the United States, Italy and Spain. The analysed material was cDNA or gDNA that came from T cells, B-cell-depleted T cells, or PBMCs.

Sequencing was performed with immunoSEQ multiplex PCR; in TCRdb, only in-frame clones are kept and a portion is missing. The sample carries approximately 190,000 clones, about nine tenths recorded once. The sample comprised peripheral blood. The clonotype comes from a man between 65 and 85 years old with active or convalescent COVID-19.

The chain's CDR3 is CASSQDPTTGTVSYEQYF. CDR3 sequence (DNA): TGCGCCAGCAGCCAAGATCCTACCACGGGGACAGTATCCTACGAGCAGTACTTC. This chain connects TRBV4-1 to TRBJ2-7, with 7 nucleotides matching TRBD1. From germline, CDR1 is MGHRA and CDR2 YSYEKL. The CDR3 totals 18 residues. The J segment lost 1 base and the V segment lost 0 bases, leaving 12 bases of the junction unmatched.